A selection of T cell receptor beta chains follows, all from one sample in a study of beta chain features in type 1 diabetes. Profiling relied on immunoSEQ multiplex PCR, and the TCRdb table lists in-frame clones only, not all of them. This sample yields just under 150,000 clones, of which more than 9% are seen a single time; roughly 1.4% belongs to the top ten. The sequencing sample was made of naive CD4+ T cells from blood. The source of these receptors is a man younger than 30 in good health. Both conserved end residues are part of each CDR3. The D gene is left open where the match is weak. Rows give clone size only sometimes, using once, few, many, or a class for an expanded clone.

v_call,clone_size,d_call,cdr3_length,j_call,cdr3_nt,cdr3_aa
TRBV5-1,few,TRBD2,16,TRBJ2-1,TGCGCCAGCAAGGGCGGGGGGGGGTTCTCCTACAATGAGCAGTTCTTC,CASKGGGGFSYNEQFF
TRBV6-5,few,-,13,TRBJ1-1,TGTGCCAGCAGTGTAGAACGTTACACTGAAGCTTTCTTT,CASSVERYTEAFF
TRBV18,few,TRBD2,16,TRBJ2-3,TGTGCCAGCTCACGTCGAGCGGGGGGGAACACAGATACGCAGTATTTT,CASSRRAGGNTDTQYF
TRBV11-3,few,-,12,TRBJ2-3,TGTGCCAGCAGCCCAGGCGGGGATACGCAGTATTTT,CASSPGGDTQYF
TRBV10-2,-,-,14,TRBJ1-5,TGCGCCAGCAGTGAGTCAAGCCGGAATCAGCCCCAGCATTTT,CASSESSRNQPQHF
TRBV6-5,few,-,16,TRBJ1-5,TGTGCCAGCAGTTACTCGAGTACAGGGAGAAATCAGCCCCAGCATTTT,CASSYSSTGRNQPQHF
TRBV2,few,-,11,TRBJ2-1,TGTGCCAGCACCTCAGGGTATGAGCAGTTCTTC,CASTSGYEQFF
TRBV7-2,-,TRBD1,16,TRBJ2-7,TGTGCCAGCAGCTCCTTCCTCGGGACAGTCTCCTACGAGCAGTACTTC,CASSSFLGTVSYEQYF
TRBV6-5,few,TRBD2,15,TRBJ2-4,TGTGCCAGCCGGGCTAGCGGGGGGCAGGGAAACATTCAGTACTTC,CASRASGGQGNIQYF
TRBV27,few,-,14,TRBJ1-5,TGTGCCAGCAGTCCGGCAGGGGTCAATCAGCCCCAGCATTTT,CASSPAGVNQPQHF
TRBV6-5,few,-,14,TRBJ2-3,TGTGCCAGCAGTTACGGGAGGGGGAAAGATACGCAGTATTTT,CASSYGRGKDTQYF
TRBV5-4,-,TRBD2,19,TRBJ2-1,TGTGCCAGCAGCCTGGGAGGAGGCGGTAGCGGGAGCCTTTACAATGAGCAGTTCTTC,CASSLGGGGSGSLYNEQFF
TRBV7-8,-,-,11,TRBJ2-3,TGTGCCAGCGGGCCTTTAGATACGCAGTATTTT,CASGPLDTQYF
TRBV7-8,-,-,13,TRBJ2-1,TGTGCCAGCAGCCCCTGGGGGCGCAATGAGCAGTTCTTC,CASSPWGRNEQFF
TRBV7-9,few,TRBD2,15,TRBJ2-5,TGTGCCAGCAGCTTAATGCGCGGGGGGGCCAACACCCAGTACTTC,CASSLMRGGANTQYF
TRBV7-2,few,TRBD2,17,TRBJ2-7,TGTGCCAGCAGCTTTAGCGGGGGGCACCCGAGCTCCTACGAGCAGTACTTC,CASSFSGGHPSSYEQYF
TRBV30,-,-,14,TRBJ2-7,TGTGCCTGGAGTGTGAGTACTAGCTCCTACGAGCAGTACTTC,CAWSVSTSSYEQYF